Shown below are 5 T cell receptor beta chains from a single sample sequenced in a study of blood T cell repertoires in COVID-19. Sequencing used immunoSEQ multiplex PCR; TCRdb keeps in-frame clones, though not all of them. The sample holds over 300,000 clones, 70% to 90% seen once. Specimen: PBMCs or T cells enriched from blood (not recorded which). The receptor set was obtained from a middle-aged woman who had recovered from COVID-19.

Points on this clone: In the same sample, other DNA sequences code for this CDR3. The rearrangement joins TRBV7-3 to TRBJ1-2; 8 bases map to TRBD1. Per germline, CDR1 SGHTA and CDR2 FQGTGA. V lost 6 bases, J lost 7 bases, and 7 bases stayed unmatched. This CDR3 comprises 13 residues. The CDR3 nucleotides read TGTGCCAGCAGTCTCGGACAGGGTGGTGGCTACACCTTC. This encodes CASSLGQGGGYTF.

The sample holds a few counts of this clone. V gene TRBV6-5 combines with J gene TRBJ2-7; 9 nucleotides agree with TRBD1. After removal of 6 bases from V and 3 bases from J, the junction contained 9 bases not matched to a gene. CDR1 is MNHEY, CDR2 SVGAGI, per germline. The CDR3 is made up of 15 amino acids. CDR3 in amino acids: CASSRGQGTNYEQYF. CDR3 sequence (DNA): TGTGCCAGCAGCCGCGGACAGGGGACCAACTACGAGCAGTACTTC.

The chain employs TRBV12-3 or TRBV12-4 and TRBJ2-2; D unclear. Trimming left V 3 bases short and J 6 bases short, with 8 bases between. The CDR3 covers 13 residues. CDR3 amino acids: CASSLIVAGELFF. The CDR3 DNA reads TGTGCCAGCAGTTTGATAGTCGCCGGGGAGCTGTTTTTT.

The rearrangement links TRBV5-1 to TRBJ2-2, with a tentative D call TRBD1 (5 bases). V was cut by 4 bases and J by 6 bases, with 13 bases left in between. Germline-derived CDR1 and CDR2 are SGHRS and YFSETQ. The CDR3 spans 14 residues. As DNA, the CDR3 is TGCGCCAGCAGCCAACCACAGGTTCCCGGGGAGCTGTTTTTT. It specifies CASSQPQVPGELFF.

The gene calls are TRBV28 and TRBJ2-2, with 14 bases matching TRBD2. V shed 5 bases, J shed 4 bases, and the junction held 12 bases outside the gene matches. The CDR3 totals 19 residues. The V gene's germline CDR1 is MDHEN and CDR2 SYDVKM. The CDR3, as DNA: TGTGCCAGCAGTCTCACCTTACCGGGACTAGCGGGGGTCACCGGGGAGCTGTTTTTT. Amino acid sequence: CASSLTLPGLAGVTGELFF.